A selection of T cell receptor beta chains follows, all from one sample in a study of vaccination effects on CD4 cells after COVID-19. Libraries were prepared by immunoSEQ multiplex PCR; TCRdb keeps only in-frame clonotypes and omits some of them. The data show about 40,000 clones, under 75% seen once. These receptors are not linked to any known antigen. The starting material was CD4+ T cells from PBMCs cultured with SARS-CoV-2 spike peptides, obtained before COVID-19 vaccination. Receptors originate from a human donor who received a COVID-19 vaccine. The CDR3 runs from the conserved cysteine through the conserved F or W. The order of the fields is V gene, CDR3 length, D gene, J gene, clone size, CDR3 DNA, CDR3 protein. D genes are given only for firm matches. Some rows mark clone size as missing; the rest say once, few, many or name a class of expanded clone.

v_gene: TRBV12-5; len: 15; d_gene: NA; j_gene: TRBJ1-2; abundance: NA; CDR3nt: TGTGCTAGTGCCTATTCCAGGGTAGTGGTTCTCGGCTACACCTTC; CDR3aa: CASAYSRVVVLGYTF
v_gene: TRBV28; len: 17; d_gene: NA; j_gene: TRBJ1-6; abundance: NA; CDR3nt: TGTGCCAGCAGTTTGCGGCAGGGAATTGGGGGAAATTCACCCCTCCACTTT; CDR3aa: CASSLRQGIGGNSPLHF
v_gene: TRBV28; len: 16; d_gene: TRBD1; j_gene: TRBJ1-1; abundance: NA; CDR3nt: TGTGCCAGCAGTTTAGGACAGGACCTAATTGTGACTGAAGCTTTCTTT; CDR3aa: CASSLGQDLIVTEAFF
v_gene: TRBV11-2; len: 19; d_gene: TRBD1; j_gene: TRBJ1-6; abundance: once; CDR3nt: TGTGCCAGCAGCTTACATTCGGGACAGGGATACCTTCAGAATTCACCCCTCCACTTT; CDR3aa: CASSLHSGQGYLQNSPLHF
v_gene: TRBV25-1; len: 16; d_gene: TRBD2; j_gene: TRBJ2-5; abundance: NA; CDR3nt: TGTGCCAGCAGCCCGGGACTAGCGGGAGGGCAAGAGACCCAGTACTTC; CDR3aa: CASSPGLAGGQETQYF
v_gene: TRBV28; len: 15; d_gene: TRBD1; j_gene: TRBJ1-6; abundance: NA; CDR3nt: TGTGCCAGCAGTTTATCGACAGGGGGCGTTTCACCCCTCCACTTT; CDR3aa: CASSLSTGGVSPLHF
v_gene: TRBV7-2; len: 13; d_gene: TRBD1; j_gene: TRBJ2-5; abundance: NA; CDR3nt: TGTGCCAGCAGCCTGGGACAGGGGGAGACCCAGTACTTC; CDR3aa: CASSLGQGETQYF
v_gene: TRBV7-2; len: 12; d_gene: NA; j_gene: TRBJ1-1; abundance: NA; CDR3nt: TGTGCCGCTTTCAGGGGTCCCACTGAAGCTTTCTTT; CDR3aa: CAAFRGPTEAFF
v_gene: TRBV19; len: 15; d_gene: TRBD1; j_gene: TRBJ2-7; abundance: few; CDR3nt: TGTGCCAGTAGTCCTGAGATGACAGGGACCTACGAGCAGTACTTC; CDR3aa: CASSPEMTGTYEQYF
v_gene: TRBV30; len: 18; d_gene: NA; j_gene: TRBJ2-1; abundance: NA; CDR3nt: TGTGCCTGGAGTGGGTACAATTGGGACCCCCGGAGATACAATGAGCAGTTCTTC; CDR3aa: CAWSGYNWDPRRYNEQFF
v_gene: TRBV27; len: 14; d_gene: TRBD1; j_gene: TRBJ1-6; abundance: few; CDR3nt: TGTGCCAGCAGTCCACAGGGGATAAGATCACCCCTCCACTTT; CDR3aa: CASSPQGIRSPLHF
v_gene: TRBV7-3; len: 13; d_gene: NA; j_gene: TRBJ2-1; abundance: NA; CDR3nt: TGTGCCAGCAGCAGAACCGGGACCCATGAGCAGTTCTTC; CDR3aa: CASSRTGTHEQFF
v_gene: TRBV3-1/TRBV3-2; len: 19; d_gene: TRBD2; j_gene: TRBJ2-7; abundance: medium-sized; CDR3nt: TGTGCCAGCAGCCGCAAAGCTCCGGGACTAGCGGGAGCCTCCTACGAGCAGTACTTC; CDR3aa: CASSRKAPGLAGASYEQYF
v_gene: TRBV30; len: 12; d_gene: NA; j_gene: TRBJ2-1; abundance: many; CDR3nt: TGTGCCTGGAGCCCAAAGGGGGGACTACAGTTCTTC; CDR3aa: CAWSPKGGLQFF
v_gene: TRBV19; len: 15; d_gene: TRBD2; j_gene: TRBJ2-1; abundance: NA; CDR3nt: TGTGCCAGTAGGGGACTAGCGGAATACTACAATGAGCAGTTCTTC; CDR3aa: CASRGLAEYYNEQFF
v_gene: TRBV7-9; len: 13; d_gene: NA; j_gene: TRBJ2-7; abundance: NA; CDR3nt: TGTGCCAGCAGCCAAGGACCCCCGGGAGAGCAGTACTTC; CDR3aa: CASSQGPPGEQYF
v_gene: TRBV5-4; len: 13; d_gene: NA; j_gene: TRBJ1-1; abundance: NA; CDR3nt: TGTGCCAGCAGCTTCGAGTGGGAGGCTGAAGCTTTCTTT; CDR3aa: CASSFEWEAEAFF
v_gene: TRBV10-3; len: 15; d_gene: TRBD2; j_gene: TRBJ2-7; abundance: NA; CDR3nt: TGTGCCATCTCCCGAGGGGTAGCGGGAGCGAAAGAGCAGTACTTC; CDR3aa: CAISRGVAGAKEQYF
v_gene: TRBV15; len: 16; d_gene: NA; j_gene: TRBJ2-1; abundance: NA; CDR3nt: TGTGCCACCAGCAGAGGGGGGCGGGGCTCCTACAATGAGCAGTTCTTC; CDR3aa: CATSRGGRGSYNEQFF
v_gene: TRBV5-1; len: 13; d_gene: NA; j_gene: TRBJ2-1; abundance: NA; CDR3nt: TGCGCCAGCGGAGGAACGCCCTACAATGAGCAGTTCTTC; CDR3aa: CASGGTPYNEQFF
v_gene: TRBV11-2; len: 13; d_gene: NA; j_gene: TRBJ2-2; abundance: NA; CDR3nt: TGTGCCAGCAGCTTAAGGGGCACCGGGGAGCTGTTTTTT; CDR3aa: CASSLRGTGELFF
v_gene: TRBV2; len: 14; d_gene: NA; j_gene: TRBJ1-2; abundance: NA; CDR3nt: TGTGCCAGCAGTCCAACTGCGGGGTACGCTGGCTACACCTTC; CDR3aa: CASSPTAGYAGYTF
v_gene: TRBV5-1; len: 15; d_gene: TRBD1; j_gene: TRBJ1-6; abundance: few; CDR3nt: TGCGCCAGCAGCTTCTGGCAGGGGGGTGATTCACCCCTCCACTTT; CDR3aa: CASSFWQGGDSPLHF
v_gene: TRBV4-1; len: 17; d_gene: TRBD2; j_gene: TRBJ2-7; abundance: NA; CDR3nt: TGCGCCAGCAGCCAGCTCGAGGAATGGGACTATCTCCCTGAGCAGTACTTC; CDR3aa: CASSQLEEWDYLPEQYF
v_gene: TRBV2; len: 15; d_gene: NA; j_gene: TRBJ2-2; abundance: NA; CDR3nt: TGTGCCAGCACGATAAGTGGGGGGAACACCGGGGAGCTGTTTTTT; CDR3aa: CASTISGGNTGELFF
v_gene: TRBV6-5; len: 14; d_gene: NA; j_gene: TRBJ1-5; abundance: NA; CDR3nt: TGTGCCAGCAGTTCAAGCTTGCTCAATCAGCCCCAGCATTTT; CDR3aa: CASSSSLLNQPQHF
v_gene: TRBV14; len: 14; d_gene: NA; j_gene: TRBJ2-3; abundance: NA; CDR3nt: TGTGCCAGCAGCCCCTTCTCCGAGACAGATACGCAGTATTTT; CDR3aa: CASSPFSETDTQYF
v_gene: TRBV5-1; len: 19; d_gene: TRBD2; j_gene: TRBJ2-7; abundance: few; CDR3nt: TGCGCCAGCAGCCCACCTCCCTCCGGACTAGCGGGGGGGCCCTACGAGCAGTACTTC; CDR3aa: CASSPPPSGLAGGPYEQYF
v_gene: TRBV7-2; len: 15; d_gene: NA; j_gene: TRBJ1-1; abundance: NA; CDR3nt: TGTGCCAGCAGCTTACAAAAGCTACCGACAATGGAAGCTTTCTTT; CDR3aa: CASSLQKLPTMEAFF
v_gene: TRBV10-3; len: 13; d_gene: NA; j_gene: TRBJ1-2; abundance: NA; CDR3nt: TGTGCCATCAGTGAGGGGGGTCACTATGGCTACACCTTC; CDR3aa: CAISEGGHYGYTF
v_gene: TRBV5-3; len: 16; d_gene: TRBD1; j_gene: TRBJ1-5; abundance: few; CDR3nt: TGTGCCAGAAGAGCGGGGGGACAGGGGAAGAATCAGCCCCAGCATTTT; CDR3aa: CARRAGGQGKNQPQHF
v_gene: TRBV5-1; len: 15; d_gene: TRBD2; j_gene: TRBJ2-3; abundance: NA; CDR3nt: TGCGCCAGCAGCTTGACTGGGGGGGGGACAGATACGCAGTATTTT; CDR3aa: CASSLTGGGTDTQYF
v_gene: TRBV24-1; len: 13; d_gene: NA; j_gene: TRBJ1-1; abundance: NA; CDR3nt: TGTGCCACCAGAGAGGGCCATAAGGGTGAAGCTTTCTTT; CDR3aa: CATREGHKGEAFF
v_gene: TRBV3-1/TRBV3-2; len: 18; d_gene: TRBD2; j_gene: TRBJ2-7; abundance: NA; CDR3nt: TGTGCCAGCAGCCAAGGCCGGACTAGCGGGGGCTACTCCTACGAGCAGTACTTC; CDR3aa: CASSQGRTSGGYSYEQYF
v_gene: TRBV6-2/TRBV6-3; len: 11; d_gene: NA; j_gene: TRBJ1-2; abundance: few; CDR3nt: TGTGCCAGCAGTTTAGATTATGGCTACACCTTC; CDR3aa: CASSLDYGYTF
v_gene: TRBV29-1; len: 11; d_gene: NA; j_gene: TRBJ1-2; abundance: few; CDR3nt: TGCAGCGTGTCCGTGGGGGGCGGCTACACCTTC; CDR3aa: CSVSVGGGYTF
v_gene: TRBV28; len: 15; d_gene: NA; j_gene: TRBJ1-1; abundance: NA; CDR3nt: TGTGCCAGCAGTTTACTAGGGGGGATGAACACTGAAGCTTTCTTT; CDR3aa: CASSLLGGMNTEAFF
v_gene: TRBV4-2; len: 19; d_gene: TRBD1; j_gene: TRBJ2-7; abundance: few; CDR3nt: TGTGCCAGCAGCCAAGTATCACCACCGGGACAGTGGTCGGCGTACGAGCAGTACTTC; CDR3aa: CASSQVSPPGQWSAYEQYF
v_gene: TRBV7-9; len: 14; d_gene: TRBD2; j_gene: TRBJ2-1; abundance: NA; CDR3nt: TGTGCCATCCCGACTAGCGAAGCTTACAATGAGCAGTTCTTC; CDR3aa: CAIPTSEAYNEQFF
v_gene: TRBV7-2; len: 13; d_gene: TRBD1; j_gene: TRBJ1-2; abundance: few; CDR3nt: TGTGCCAGCGAGGACAGGGGAGGCTATGGCTACACCTTC; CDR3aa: CASEDRGGYGYTF
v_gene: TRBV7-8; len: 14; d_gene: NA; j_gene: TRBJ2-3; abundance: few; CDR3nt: TGTGCCAGCAGAGAAAGGGTTAGCACAGATACGCAGTATTTT; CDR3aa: CASRERVSTDTQYF
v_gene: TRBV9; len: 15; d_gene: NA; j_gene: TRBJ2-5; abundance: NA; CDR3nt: TGTGCCAGCAGCGTCGGGACTTTGCCTCAAGAGACCCAGTACTTC; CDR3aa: CASSVGTLPQETQYF
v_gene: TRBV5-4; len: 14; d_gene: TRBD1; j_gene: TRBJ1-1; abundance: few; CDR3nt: TGTGCCAGCAAACAAACAGGGGGGGGCACTGAAGCTTTCTTT; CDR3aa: CASKQTGGGTEAFF
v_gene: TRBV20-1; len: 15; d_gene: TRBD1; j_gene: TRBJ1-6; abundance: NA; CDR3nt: TGCAGTGCTAGTGACAGGGGAAGGAATAATTCACCCCTCCACTTT; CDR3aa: CSASDRGRNNSPLHF
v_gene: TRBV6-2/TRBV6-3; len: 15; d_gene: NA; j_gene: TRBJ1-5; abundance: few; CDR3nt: TGTGCCAGCAGTTACTCTCGGGCAGGGAATCAGCCCCAGCATTTT; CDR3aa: CASSYSRAGNQPQHF
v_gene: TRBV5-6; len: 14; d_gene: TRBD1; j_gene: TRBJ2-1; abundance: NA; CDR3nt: TGTGCCAGCAGCCACGGGACAGGGCTTTGGGAGCAGTTCTTC; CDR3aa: CASSHGTGLWEQFF
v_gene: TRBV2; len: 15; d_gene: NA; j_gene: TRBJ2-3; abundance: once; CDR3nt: TGTGCCAGCAGAGCACTAGCCAGGAAAGCAGATACGCAGTATTTT; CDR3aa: CASRALARKADTQYF
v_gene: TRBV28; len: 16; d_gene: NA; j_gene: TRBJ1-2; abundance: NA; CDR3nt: TGTGCCTCCCGGGCGCACTCCTTGAGGGGGGGCTATGGCTACACCTTC; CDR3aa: CASRAHSLRGGYGYTF
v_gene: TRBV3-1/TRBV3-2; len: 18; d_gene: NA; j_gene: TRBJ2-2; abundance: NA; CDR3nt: TGTGCCAGCAGCCGCTATAGAGGCGCAGGGACAAACACCGGGGAGCTGTTTTTT; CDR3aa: CASSRYRGAGTNTGELFF
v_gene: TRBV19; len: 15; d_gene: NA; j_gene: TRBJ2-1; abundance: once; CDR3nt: TGTGCCAGTATGGGGAGGGGGAGGACCTACAATGAGCAGTTCTTC; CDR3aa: CASMGRGRTYNEQFF
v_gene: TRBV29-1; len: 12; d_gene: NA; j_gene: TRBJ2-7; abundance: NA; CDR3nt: TGCAGCGTTATCGGACAGCTTTACGAGCAGTACTTC; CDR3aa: CSVIGQLYEQYF
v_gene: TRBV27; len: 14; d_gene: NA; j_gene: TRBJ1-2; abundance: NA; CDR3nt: TGTGCCAGCAGGGACCCAGGTGCGGACTATGGCTACACCTTC; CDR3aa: CASRDPGADYGYTF
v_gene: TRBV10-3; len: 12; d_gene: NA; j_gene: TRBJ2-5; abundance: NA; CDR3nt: TGTGCCGTTGGGGGGGCGCGGGAGACCCAGTACTTC; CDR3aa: CAVGGARETQYF
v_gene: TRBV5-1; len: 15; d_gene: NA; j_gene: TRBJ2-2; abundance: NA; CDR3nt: TGCGCCAGCAGCTCCGGCCACGCGAACACCGGGGAGCTGTTTTTT; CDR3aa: CASSSGHANTGELFF
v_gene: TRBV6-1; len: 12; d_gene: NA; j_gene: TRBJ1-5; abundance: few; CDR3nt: TGTGCCAGCAGCGAAGCTGGTCAGCCCCAGCATTTT; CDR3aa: CASSEAGQPQHF